These 22 T cell receptor beta chains originate from one sample sequenced in a study of blood T cell repertoires in COVID-19. This table comes from immunoSEQ multiplex PCR, and its TCRdb copy is limited to in-frame clones, with some not included. There are about 140,000 clones in the sample; 75% to 90% occur only once, and around 3.4% lies in the top ten. The sequenced material came from peripheral blood. The receptors originated from a man aged 65 to 85 who had recovered from COVID-19.

The chain joins TRBV11-3 to TRBJ2-1, with TRBD2 matching 13 bases. The CDR3 is made up of 16 amino acids. With V trimmed by 5 bases and J by 4 bases, 5 bases remained unmatched. Looked up from germline, CDR1 is SGHNT and CDR2 is YENEEA. The CDR3 region is CASSTRLAGGYNEQFF. In DNA form, the CDR3 reads TGTGCCAGCAGCACTCGACTAGCGGGGGGATACAATGAGCAGTTCTTC.

This clone occurred once. J is TRBJ2-3 and V is TRBV7-2; tentative D call: TRBD1 (5 bases). CDR1 SGHTA and CDR2 FQGNSA come from the germline V gene. The CDR3 is 16 residues long. Trimming removed 2 bases at V and 2 bases at J, with 14 bases between. The DNA of the CDR3 is TGTGCCAGCAGCTTACTACAGGTCCGATACACAGATACGCAGTATTTT. It specifies CASSLLQVRYTDTQYF.

The CDR3 loop is CASSSFLGTSGRGYEQYF. DNA of the CDR3: TGTGCCAGCAGCTCTTTCTTAGGGACTAGCGGGAGAGGATACGAGCAGTACTTC. The chain uses TRBV7-2 and TRBJ2-7; 14 bases fit TRBD2. The ends lost 4 bases at V and 4 bases at J; junction bases unmatched: 12. The CDR3 loop spans 18 amino acids. Germline CDR1 is SGHTA and CDR2 is FQGNSA. The complete variable domain, with remaining parts taken from reference TRBV7-2 and TRBJ2-7, reads GAGVSQSPSNKVTEKGKDVELRCDPISGHTALYWYRQSLGQGLEFLIYFQGNSAPDKSGLPSDRFSAERTGGSVSTLTIQRTQQEDSAVYLCASSSFLGTSGRGYEQYFGPGTRLTVT.

This clone was observed a few times. The rearrangement links TRBV7-8 to TRBJ1-5; 8 nucleotides match TRBD1. This CDR3 region has 17 residues. Germline V lookup: CDR1 SGHVS, CDR2 FQNEAQ. The junction had 11 bases not matched to a gene; V was cut back by 2 bases and J by 5 bases. The CDR3 DNA reads TGTGCCAGCAGCTTAAAAGGCAGGGGGCGCCTGGATCAGCCCCAGCATTTT. It codes for CASSLKGRGRLDQPQHF.

For the CDR3, the DNA is TGTGCCAGCGCTAAGACAGGCTCTGGAAACACCATATATTTT. Its translation: CASAKTGSGNTIYF. This chain uses TRBV2 with TRBJ1-3, with TRBD1 as a possible D gene (6 bases). Deletions cut 8 bases from V and 0 bases from J, with 11 bases between. CDR3 length: 14 amino acids. The germline V gene encodes CDR1 SNHLY and CDR2 FYNNEI.

The V call is TRBV7-8, the J call TRBJ2-1; TRBD2 agrees at 16 bases. The CDR3 runs to 14 residues. Losses at the gene ends were 5 bases for V and 15 bases for J; bases not matched to a gene: 7. CDR1 and CDR2 (germline): SGHVS, FQNEAQ. CDR3 amino acids: CASSPGLAGGQVFF. In nucleotides, the CDR3 is TGTGCCAGCAGCCCGGGACTAGCGGGAGGGCAGGTGTTCTTC.

CDR3 protein: CASSVGPDTEAFF. The CDR3 DNA reads TGTGCCAGCAGCGTAGGGCCCGACACTGAAGCTTTCTTT. J is TRBJ1-1 and V is TRBV9; no clear D. The CDR3 is made up of 13 amino acids. The germline V and J ends were trimmed by 0 bases and 3 bases, with 6 bases remaining between them. Germline CDR1 reads SGDLS; CDR2 reads YYNGEE. The whole variable domain, filled in from reference TRBV9 and TRBJ1-1, reads DSGVTQTPKHLITATGQRVTLRCSPRSGDLSVYWYQQSLDQGLQFLIQYYNGEERAKGNILERFSAQQFPDLHSELNLSSLELGDSALYFCASSVGPDTEAFFGQGTRLTVV.

This rearrangement joins TRBV19 to TRBJ1-5, with D possibly TRBD1 on 5 matching bases. The CDR3 totals 16 residues. The germline CDR1 and CDR2 sequences are LNHDA and SQIVND (reference sequence). Trimming shortened V by 1 base and J by 1 base, and 11 bases separated the two germline ends. The CDR3 is CASSIGWGLSNQPQHF. In nucleotides, the CDR3 is TGTGCCAGTAGTATAGGGTGGGGACTGAGCAATCAGCCCCAGCATTTT.

DNA of the CDR3: TGTGCCAGCAGCTTACTTGAGACCCAGTACTTC. It encodes CASSLLETQYF. The chain couples TRBV7-2 to TRBJ2-5, with D hard to call. With 2 bases removed from V and 5 bases from J, the gap between germline ends came to 3 bases. Germline V gene lookup returns CDR1 SGHTA and CDR2 FQGNSA. The CDR3 is 11 amino acids.

V gene TRBV7-8 combines with J gene TRBJ1-2; D is unresolved. The CDR3 is made up of 11 amino acids. Germline values: CDR1 SGHVS, CDR2 FQNEAQ. The V and J ends lost 5 bases and 8 bases respectively, with 9 bases between them. The CDR3 is CASSAAEGYTF. The CDR3 DNA sequence: TGTGCCAGCAGCGCGGCGGAGGGCTACACCTTC.

V is TRBV2 and J is TRBJ2-2; D call uncertain. CDR1 and CDR2 from the germline V gene are SNHLY and FYNNEI. The CDR3 consists of 13 residues. Trimming took 7 bases from V and 2 from J, leaving 8 bases between them. The CDR3 loop is CASTVVNTGELFF. The CDR3 DNA reads as TGTGCCAGCACGGTGGTAAACACCGGGGAGCTGTTTTTT.

V and J are TRBV19 and TRBJ2-1, with TRBD1 matching over 12 bases. J was trimmed by 8 bases and V by 6 bases; bases with no gene match: 5. Germline CDR1 LNHDA, CDR2 SQIVND (reference sequence). The CDR3 totals 14 residues. The CDR3 sequence: CASSPGQGAYEQFF. CDR3 nucleotides: TGTGCCAGTAGCCCGGGACAGGGGGCTTATGAGCAGTTCTTC.

The chain links TRBV6-2 or TRBV6-3 to TRBJ2-1, with 11 bases aligning to TRBD2. The V gene's germline CDR1 is MNHEY and CDR2 SVGEGT. This CDR3 is built from 16 residues. The trim removed 6 bases at V and 8 bases at J, leaving 12 bases unmatched. The chain's CDR3 is CASSRGLLAGEDEQFF. Written as DNA, the CDR3 is TGTGCCAGCAGCAGGGGGTTACTAGCGGGAGAAGATGAGCAGTTCTTC.

The rearrangement links TRBV30 to TRBJ1-2; D call uncertain. The germline gives CDR1 GTSNPN, CDR2 SVGIG (reference sequence). V lost 0 bases and J lost 3, with 8 bases in between. The CDR3 is 13 amino acids. CDR3 residues: CAWSVNPDYGYTF. The CDR3 DNA reads TGTGCCTGGAGTGTGAACCCGGACTATGGCTACACCTTC.

The rearrangement links TRBV11-2 to TRBJ2-1; 10 nucleotides agree with TRBD2. With 3 bases clipped from V and 4 bases from J, the junction kept 12 bases outside the gene matches. Germline V gene data show CDR1 as SGHAT and CDR2 as FQNNGV. This CDR3 spans 18 amino acids. The CDR3 is CASSFQREGLLRYNEQFF. The CDR3 nucleotides read TGTGCCAGCAGCTTCCAGCGGGAGGGCCTATTACGGTACAATGAGCAGTTCTTC.

J is TRBJ1-2 and V is TRBV19, with D possibly being TRBD1 (5 bases). In germline, CDR1 is LNHDA, CDR2 SQIVND (reference sequence). The CDR3 is 15 amino acids. Trimming stripped 1 base from V and 4 bases from J, with 13 bases between. CDR3 in amino acids: CASSIGGDFGYGYTF. CDR3 nucleotides: TGTGCCAGTAGTATAGGGGGGGACTTCGGCTATGGCTACACCTTC.

This clone was seen a handful of times. The chain couples TRBV30 to TRBJ1-1; D ambiguous. Germline V CDR1 and CDR2: GTSNPN, SVGIG (reference sequence). The CDR3 contains 12 residues. V shed 5 bases and J shed 1 base, with 8 bases lying between them. The CDR3 here is CAWGRRNTEAFF. The CDR3 bases are TGTGCCTGGGGTAGGAGGAACACTGAAGCTTTCTTT.

The gene calls are TRBV5-1 and TRBJ2-6, with 11 bases matching TRBD1. Germline CDR1 and CDR2: SGHRS and YFSETQ. This CDR3 is 17 amino acids long. V shed 3 bases, J shed 3 bases, and the junction held 5 bases outside the gene matches. The CDR3 region is CASSSRDRGDGANVLTF. The CDR3 coding sequence is TGCGCCAGCAGCTCCCGGGACAGGGGGGATGGGGCCAACGTCCTGACTTTC.

This chain uses TRBV30 with TRBJ2-3; 8 nucleotides line up with TRBD2. This CDR3 region has 19 residues. The V gene's germline CDR1 is GTSNPN and CDR2 SVGIG (reference sequence). With 4 bases clipped from V and 3 bases from J, the junction kept 21 bases outside the gene matches. As DNA, the CDR3 is TGTGCCTGGACCACAACACTAGGAACGACTAGCGACGAGACAGATACGCAGTATTTT. Translation: CAWTTTLGTTSDETDTQYF.

The genes are TRBV27 and TRBJ2-1, with 11 nucleotides matching TRBD2. The trim removed 5 bases at V and 9 bases at J, leaving 21 bases unmatched. The CDR3 runs to 19 residues. CDR1 is MNHEY, CDR2 SMNVEV, per germline (reference sequence). CDR3 nucleotide sequence: TGTGCCAGCAGTACCCGGAGGCTAGCGGGGGGCCCTATAGGGCTTGAGCAGTTCTTC. Its translation is CASSTRRLAGGPIGLEQFF.

This clone was detected only once. The chain has TRBV5-4 and TRBJ1-4, with D possibly being TRBD1 (5 bases). CDR1 and CDR2 (germline): SGHNT, YYREEE (reference sequence). The CDR3 extends over 14 amino acids. With 0 bases removed from V and 4 bases from J, the gap between germline ends came to 7 bases. The CDR3 nucleotides read TGTGCCAGCAGCTTGGGGCAGGGTAATGAAAAACTGTTTTTT. It translates to CASSLGQGNEKLFF.

The V and J genes are TRBV5-1 and TRBJ2-2; 7 nucleotides match TRBD1. CDR1 and CDR2 (germline): SGHRS, YFSETQ. The CDR3 loop spans 15 amino acids. V was clipped by 2 bases and J by 5 bases; unmatched bases: 6. CDR3 DNA sequence: TGCGCCAGCAGCTTCCGGGACAGTAGGACCGGGGAGCTGTTTTTT. Translation gives CASSFRDSRTGELFF. The full variable domain, rest sourced from reference TRBV5-1 and TRBJ2-2, is KAGVTQTPRYLIKTRGQQVTLSCSPISGHRSVSWYQQTPGQGLQFLFEYFSETQRNKGNFPGRFSGRQFSNSRSEMNVSTLELGDSALYLCASSFRDSRTGELFFGEGSRLTVL.